The 32 T cell receptor beta chains below come from one sample, sequenced in a study of read filtering for tumor transcriptome and immune sequencing. This library used around 400 ng RNA and molecular barcoded adaptors spanning alpha/delta and beta/gamma chains. TCRdb re-derived calls from the reads in MiXCR, one entry per CDR3 protein. The data hold 48,000 or so distinct CDR3 sequences, with roughly 19% observed a single time. The sample consisted of a population of CD138-negative cells sorted from bone marrow. All receptors derive from a donor at least 40 years old with multiple myeloma.

This clonotype occurred many times. V usage is TRBV7-9 and J usage is TRBJ1-1, with TRBD1 as a possible D gene (5 bases). Deletions cut 5 bases from V and 1 base from J, with 17 bases between. This CDR3 contains 16 residues. CDR1 SEHNR and CDR2 FQNEAQ come from the germline V gene (reference sequence). The CDR3 DNA sequence: TGTGCCAGCAGCCCGTCAGGGCCCGGAGAGAACACTGAAGCTTTCTTT. As protein: CASSPSGPGENTEAFF.

This clonotype was seen many times. The chain is built from TRBV9 and TRBJ2-3, with TRBD2 matching 10 bases. J gave up 7 bases and V 0 bases, and 5 bases lay outside the gene matches. Germline CDR1 SGDLS, CDR2 YYNGEE. CDR3 length equals 15 residues. The CDR3 coding sequence is TGTGCCAGCAGCGTAGGGGTAGCGGGAGGAAATACGCAGTATTTT. Protein: CASSVGVAGGNTQYF.

This clonotype was seen a single time. A much larger clonotype is one base distant, so this may be a read error. V and J are TRBV7-9 and TRBJ2-5, with TRBD1 as a possible D gene (5 bases). The germline CDR1 and CDR2 sequences are SEHNR and FQNEAQ (reference sequence). The CDR3 sequence is 13 residues long. Trimming removed 8 bases from V and 0 bases from J, with 10 bases in between. The CDR3 nucleotides are TGTGCCAGCCGCATAGGGGACCAAGAGACCCAGTACTTC. Translation gives CASRIGDQETQYF.

The chain uses TRBV12-3 or TRBV12-4 and TRBJ1-5, with 8 bases identical to TRBD1. The CDR3 runs 13 residues. V lost 7 bases and J lost 4; bases outside the gene matches: 3. DNA for the CDR3: TGTGCCAGCAAGGGGACAGGTAATCAGCCCCAGCATTTT. Translated: CASKGTGNQPQHF.

In its sample, this clonotype was seen many times. This rearrangement joins TRBV14 to TRBJ2-2, with 10 bases lining up with TRBD1. This CDR3 spans 16 amino acids. Germline CDR1 SGHDN, CDR2 FVKESK. Germline trimming cut 4 bases from V and 6 bases from J; bases unmatched to any gene: 8. CDR3 sequence reads: CASSRDRGQVAGELFF. The CDR3 DNA reads as TGTGCCAGCAGCCGCGACAGGGGGCAGGTCGCCGGGGAGCTGTTTTTT.

This clonotype was recorded many times. The V and J genes are TRBV20-1 and TRBJ1-6, with 7 bases matching TRBD1. The J segment lost 6 bases and the V segment lost 4 bases, leaving 9 bases of the junction unmatched. From germline, CDR1 is DFQATT and CDR2 SNEGSKA (reference sequence). The CDR3 is 15 amino acids. The CDR3 DNA reads as TGCAGTGCTACAGGACAGGTTATGGCTAATTCACCCCTCCACTTT. Its translation: CSATGQVMANSPLHF.

This clonotype is deemed medium-sized. The V and J genes are TRBV29-1 and TRBJ2-2; 9 bases are a match to TRBD2. This CDR3 is built from 13 residues. V gave up 6 bases and J gave up 4 bases; unmatched junction bases: 3. Germline CDR1 and CDR2: SQVTM and ANQGSEA. The CDR3 region is CSVAGGFTGELFF. The CDR3 DNA follows: TGCAGCGTGGCGGGAGGGTTCACCGGGGAGCTGTTTTTT.

This clonotype was counted many times. The chain uses TRBV29-1 and TRBJ1-5, with 7 positions matching TRBD1. V gave up 6 bases and J gave up 0 bases; unmatched junction bases: 5. This CDR3 has 14 amino acids. In germline, CDR1 is SQVTM, CDR2 ANQGSEA. This CDR3 is CSVATGDSNQPQHF. The CDR3 nucleotides are TGCAGCGTCGCCACAGGGGATAGCAATCAGCCCCAGCATTTT.

This clonotype has a handful of counts. The junction differs from germline at one of its ends, possibly a read error. This chain joins TRBV4-3 and TRBJ2-6, with D possibly being TRBD1 (6 bases). Germline V gives CDR1 LGHNA, CDR2 YSLEER. The CDR3 runs 18 residues. CDR3 residues: CTSSQGAVGARGANVLTF. For the CDR3, the DNA is TGCACCAGCAGCCAAGGGGCTGTGGGGGCGCGCGGGGCCAACGTCCTGACTTTC.

This clonotype was found a few times. The V and J genes are TRBV6-6 and TRBJ1-5; D is unclear. CDR3 size: 17 residues. Germline V gene lookup returns CDR1 MNHNY and CDR2 SVGAGI (reference sequence). Trimming removed 6 bases at V and 1 base at J, with 19 bases between. CDR3 in amino acids: CASSSWGAGRSNQPQHF. DNA of the CDR3: TGTGCCAGCAGCTCCTGGGGAGCCGGAAGAAGCAATCAGCCCCAGCATTTT.

The chain carries TRBV19 and TRBJ2-7; D is unresolved. Germline values: CDR1 LNHDA, CDR2 SQIVND (reference sequence). The CDR3 extends over 14 amino acids. V was trimmed by 4 bases and J by 2 bases, leaving 12 bases between them. The CDR3 DNA reads TGTGCCAGTAGTAACGGCTTGATGACCTACGAGCAGTACTTC. Encoded protein: CASSNGLMTYEQYF.

This clonotype was seen at least ten times. The DNA for the CDR3 is TGTGCCAGCAGCTTAACAGGAAATGCTAATGAAAAACTGTTTTTT. Encoded protein: CASSLTGNANEKLFF. The chain employs TRBV7-9 and TRBJ1-4; tentative D call: TRBD1 (5 bases). Per the germline V gene, CDR1 is SEHNR and CDR2 is FQNEAQ (reference sequence). V was cut by 2 bases and J by 3 bases, with 10 bases left in between. The CDR3 contains 15 residues.

This clonotype occurred many times. This chain joins TRBV6-6 and TRBJ1-1; D is possibly TRBD1 (6 bases). The germline gives CDR1 MNHNY, CDR2 SVGAGI (reference sequence). This CDR3 comprises 14 residues. Trimming took 6 bases from V and 0 from J, leaving 11 bases between them. The DNA for the CDR3 is TGTGCCAGCAGCGACAGGCCGATGAACACTGAAGCTTTCTTT. Translating it yields CASSDRPMNTEAFF.

This clonotype was seen at least ten times. The CDR3 nucleotides read TGTGCCAGTAAAGCGACCCAGACTCCACCGCAGTATTTT. It specifies CASKATQTPPQYF. The chain combines TRBV11-2 with TRBJ2-3; D gene uncertain. The CDR3 is made up of 13 amino acids. The germline gives CDR1 SGHAT, CDR2 FQNNGV. V dropped 9 bases and J dropped 10 bases, with 20 bases sitting between them.

The sample holds many counts of this clonotype. The J gene is TRBJ2-7, the V gene TRBV6-2 or TRBV6-3; no firm D call. This CDR3 is built from 13 residues. In germline, CDR1 is MNHEY, CDR2 SVGEGT. V was pared by 8 bases and J by 0 bases, with 11 bases between. The CDR3 reads CASALGPSYEQYF. DNA of the CDR3: TGTGCCAGCGCGCTCGGACCCTCCTACGAGCAGTACTTC.

This clonotype was seen repeatedly, ten times or more. The V gene is TRBV20-1, the J gene TRBJ2-7, with TRBD2 matching over 10 bases. V lost 3 bases, J lost 6 bases, and 8 bases stayed unmatched. In germline, CDR1 is DFQATT, CDR2 SNEGSKA (reference sequence). The CDR3 runs to 14 residues. DNA of the CDR3: TGCAGTGCTAGGTTCCAGCGGGAGGGCCTCGAGCAGTACTTC. The encoded protein is CSARFQREGLEQYF.

Turning to this clonotype: A read error may be the cause here, since a much bigger clone is one base away. The V and J genes are TRBV5-1 and TRBJ2-3; 15 bases fit TRBD2. The CDR3 length is 16 residues. With V trimmed by 7 bases and J by 4 bases, 7 bases remained unmatched. Germline V gene sequence: CDR1 SGHRS, CDR2 YFSETQ. The CDR3 nucleotides are TGCGCCAGCGGCATTGGGACTAGCGGGAGGTCAGATACGCAGTATTTT. Translated: CASGIGTSGRSDTQYF.

The chain combines TRBV6-2 or TRBV6-3 with TRBJ2-2; D call uncertain. CDR1 is MNHEY, CDR2 SVGEGT, per germline. The CDR3 consists of 13 residues. Trimming took off 10 bases at V and 1 base at J, with 10 bases between the two ends. CDR3 protein: CAITPLNTGELFF. In DNA form, the CDR3 reads TGTGCCATCACTCCGTTGAACACCGGGGAGCTGTTTTTT.

There are many counts of this clonotype. The rearrangement uses TRBV6-5 and TRBJ2-7; TRBD1 agrees at 9 bases. Germline V gene data show CDR1 as MNHEY and CDR2 as SVGAGI. The CDR3 totals 17 residues. V shed 2 bases and J 6 bases; nucleotides not matched to a gene: 14. The CDR3 coding sequence is TGTGCCAGCAGTTACCGGACAGGGGTTGACGGGTTGGGCGAGCAGTACTTC. Translation gives CASSYRTGVDGLGEQYF.

Comments on this clonotype: A much larger clone sits a single nucleotide away, making a read error possible. The genes are TRBV20-1 and TRBJ1-2, with TRBD1 matching over 7 bases. CDR1 and CDR2 from the germline V gene are DFQATT and SNEGSKA (reference sequence). V shed 6 bases and J 5 bases; nucleotides not matched to a gene: 12. The CDR3 covers 14 residues. This CDR3 reads CSARGQAGVYGYTF. The CDR3 coding sequence is TGCAGTGCGCGAGGACAGGCCGGTGTTTATGGCTACACCTTC.

The CDR3 sequence is CASSFGLTSGRGLGAYEQYF. CDR3 sequence (DNA): TGTGCCAGCAGCTTTGGCTTGACTAGCGGGAGAGGGTTGGGGGCCTACGAGCAGTACTTC. This rearrangement joins TRBV7-9 to TRBJ2-7; TRBD2 agrees at 12 bases. CDR3 length equals 20 residues. Germline CDR1 is SEHNR and CDR2 is FQNEAQ (reference sequence). V lost 3 bases to trimming and J lost 2 bases; unmatched junction nucleotides: 17.

This clonotype was counted between two and nine times. This chain connects TRBV29-1 to TRBJ2-4, with D maybe TRBD1 (6 bases). The V gene's germline CDR1 is SQVTM and CDR2 ANQGSEA. Deletions cut 7 bases from V and 5 bases from J, with 18 bases between. This CDR3 is 14 amino acids long. The CDR3, as DNA: TGCAGCGCCGGACAGTCACGGGCCCAAAACATTCAGTACTTC. This sequence encodes CSAGQSRAQNIQYF.

The chain carries TRBV6-5 and TRBJ2-2, with TRBD2 as a possible D gene (6 bases). With 6 bases removed from V and 5 bases from J, the gap between germline ends came to 16 bases. CDR1 is MNHEY and CDR2 is SVGAGI in the germline V gene. CDR3 size: 15 residues. The CDR3 protein is CASRTLGEVTGELFF. As DNA, the CDR3 is TGTGCCAGCAGGACCCTGGGGGAGGTGACCGGGGAGCTGTTTTTT.

Comments on this clonotype: A single base separates this from a much larger clone, so it may be a read error. V and J are TRBV23-1 and TRBJ2-1; the match to TRBD2 covers 11 bases. TRBV23-1 is placed among ORFs of uncertain function. CDR3 length: 17 residues. The CDR3: CASIQRGTSGSHNEQFF. DNA of the CDR3: TGCGCCAGCATTCAACGCGGGACTAGCGGATCCCACAATGAGCAGTTCTTC.

This clonotype has a count of ten or more. V is TRBV6-2 or TRBV6-3 and J is TRBJ1-4, with a weak D call TRBD1 (5 bases). The CDR3 sequence is 16 residues long. Trimming took off 4 bases at V and 4 bases at J, with 16 bases between the two ends. From germline, CDR1 is MNHEY and CDR2 SVGEGT. The DNA of the CDR3 is TGTGCCAGCAGTTGGGGCCCAGGGAACTATAATGAAAAACTGTTTTTT. Translating gives CASSWGPGNYNEKLFF.

This clonotype appeared many times. This rearrangement joins TRBV5-1 to TRBJ1-4; D remains unclear. The V and J ends lost 3 bases and 3 bases respectively, with 9 bases between them. The germline V gene encodes CDR1 SGHRS and CDR2 YFSETQ. The CDR3 extends over 14 amino acids. This chain's CDR3 is CASSSTGPNEKLFF. CDR3 in DNA: TGCGCCAGCAGCTCGACCGGACCTAATGAAAAACTGTTTTTT.

This clonotype has at least ten counts. This chain joins TRBV6-2 or TRBV6-3 and TRBJ2-1; 12 bases line up with TRBD2. The germline CDR1 and CDR2 sequences are MNHEY and SVGEGT. The CDR3 totals 16 residues. The V and J ends lost 4 bases and 3 bases, in that order; junction bases with no gene match: 4. Here the CDR3 reads CASSSGLAGSYNEQFF. The CDR3 bases are TGTGCCAGCAGTTCCGGACTAGCGGGAAGCTACAATGAGCAGTTCTTC.

This clonotype was counted many times. This chain joins TRBV20-1 and TRBJ2-1; tentative D call: TRBD1 (5 bases). The CDR3 consists of 15 residues. CDR1 and CDR2 (germline): DFQATT, SNEGSKA (reference sequence). Between the trimmed V and J ends, which lost 6 bases and 0 bases, there was a span of 15 bases. The DNA of the CDR3 is TGCAGTGCCACCCCAGGGCAGAGCTCCTACAATGAGCAGTTCTTC. Translated, it gives CSATPGQSSYNEQFF.

Remarks on this clonotype: The junction departs from the called germline gene at one end, perhaps through a read error. The chain links TRBV20-1 to TRBJ2-1, with 10 bases aligning to TRBD2. Germline values: CDR1 DFQATT, CDR2 SNEGSKA (reference sequence). This CDR3 spans 18 amino acids. CDR3 nucleotides: TGCAGAGCTAGAGATAGACTAGCGGGTAAGAGCTCCTACTATGAGCAGTTCTTC. The encoded protein is CRARDRLAGKSSYYEQFF.

This clonotype was counted at least ten times. The chain uses TRBV2 and TRBJ1-1; D is ambiguous. Germline V gives CDR1 SNHLY, CDR2 FYNNEI. The CDR3 covers 14 residues. The V and J ends lost 4 bases and 0 bases respectively, with 9 bases between them. The CDR3 spells CASSVGSMNTEAFF. DNA for the CDR3: TGTGCCAGCAGTGTTGGCAGCATGAACACTGAAGCTTTCTTT.

Concerning this clonotype: Because it lacks the conserved phenylalanine or tryptophan at the end, this CDR3 is likely a read error. The gene calls are TRBV5-1 and TRBJ2-6; D remains ambiguous. The V gene lost 1 base and the J gene lost 2 bases, with 10 bases spanning the gap. This CDR3 spans 16 amino acids. Germline lookup yields CDR1 SGHRS and CDR2 YFSETQ. The CDR3 is CASSLSSGTGANVLTS. The CDR3 DNA sequence: TGCGCCAGCAGCTTGTCATCGGGTACTGGGGCCAACGTCCTGACTTCC.

This clonotype was picked up a small number of times. The rearrangement uses TRBV12-5 and TRBJ2-7, with D maybe TRBD2 (5 bases). The CDR3 is 11 amino acids. Germline lookup yields CDR1 LGHNT and CDR2 FRNRAP. V was trimmed by 6 bases and J by 4 bases, leaving 7 bases between them. Written as DNA, the CDR3 is TGTGCTAGTGGATCGGGGTACGAGCAGTACTTC. Amino acid sequence: CASGSGYEQYF. Supplemented by reference TRBV12-5 and TRBJ2-7, the full variable domain reads DARVTQTPRHKVTEMGQEVTMRCQPILGHNTVFWYRQTMMQGLELLAYFRNRAPLDDSGMPKDRFSAEMPDATLATLKIQPSEPRDSAVYFCASGSGYEQYFGPGTRLTVT.